These T cell receptor beta chains were read from a single sample in a study of blood T cell repertoires in COVID-19. Generated by immunoSEQ multiplex PCR, the TCRdb table keeps only in-frame clones and is missing some. The data contain around 300,000 clones, roughly 88% of them singletons. Material for sequencing was peripheral blood. Receptors originate from a young man with active or convalescent COVID-19. The CDR3 runs from the conserved cysteine through the conserved F or W. The order of the fields is J gene, clone size, D gene, V gene, CDR3 protein, CDR3 DNA. The D gene is left open where the match is weak. Clone sizes are given selectively: once, few, many, or a class where the clone is expanded.

TRBJ1-3	.	.	TRBV10-1	CASSEPGSSGNTIYF	TGCGCCAGCAGTGAGCCGGGGAGCTCTGGAAACACCATATATTTT
TRBJ1-2	.	.	TRBV18	CASSVDTYGYTF	TGTGCCAGCTCTGTGGACACCTATGGCTACACCTTC
TRBJ2-5	.	TRBD2	TRBV19	CASSPRASGGPQSKTQYF	TGTGCCAGTAGCCCTCGGGCTAGCGGGGGCCCCCAGTCGAAGACCCAGTACTTC
TRBJ2-4	.	.	TRBV5-1	CASRGAGAKNIQYF	TGCGCCAGCAGAGGGGCCGGAGCCAAAAACATTCAGTACTTC
TRBJ2-7	.	.	TRBV7-9	CASTRRDYEQYF	TGTGCCAGCACCCGCAGGGACTACGAGCAGTACTTC
TRBJ2-7	.	TRBD2	TRBV11-2	CASSLTSGGSYEQYF	TGTGCCAGCAGCTTGACTAGCGGGGGTTCCTACGAGCAGTACTTC
TRBJ2-1	once	TRBD2	TRBV7-2	CASSQSGGAAGEQFF	TGTGCCAGCAGCCAAAGCGGGGGGGCAGCCGGAGAGCAGTTCTTC
TRBJ1-6	.	TRBD1	TRBV5-6	CASSLGDRGISPLHF	TGTGCCAGCAGCTTGGGGGACAGGGGAATTTCACCCCTCCACTTT
TRBJ1-1	.	.	TRBV12-3/TRBV12-4	CASSWTVNTEAFF	TGTGCCAGCAGCTGGACAGTGAACACTGAAGCTTTCTTT
TRBJ2-1	.	TRBD1	TRBV14	CASSSTGGSYNEQFF	TGTGCCAGCAGCTCCACAGGGGGATCCTACAATGAGCAGTTCTTC
TRBJ1-1	once	.	TRBV6-5	CASMTPGNTEAFF	TGTGCCAGCATGACACCAGGGAACACTGAAGCTTTCTTT
TRBJ1-1	.	.	TRBV5-1	CASSLTGSPEAFF	TGCGCCAGCAGCTTGACGGGTAGCCCTGAAGCTTTCTTT
TRBJ1-1	.	TRBD1	TRBV25-1	CASSEYPLRDREGTEAFF	TGTGCCAGCAGTGAATATCCCCTCCGGGACAGGGAGGGCACTGAAGCTTTCTTT
TRBJ1-2	.	.	TRBV7-9	CASSLGDIANYGYTF	TGTGCCAGCAGCTTAGGCGACATAGCTAACTATGGCTACACCTTC
TRBJ2-5	.	TRBD2	TRBV15	CATSGAGTSVETQYF	TGTGCCACCAGCGGGGCCGGGACTAGCGTGGAGACCCAGTACTTC
TRBJ1-5	.	.	TRBV5-1	CASSQSRGSVQPQHF	TGCGCCAGCAGCCAAAGCAGGGGATCGGTTCAGCCCCAGCATTTT
TRBJ1-1	.	.	TRBV2	CASSDKWLMNTEAFF	TGTGCCAGCAGTGATAAGTGGCTGATGAACACTGAAGCTTTCTTT
TRBJ1-3	.	.	TRBV5-6	CASSLGVRGNTIYF	TGTGCCAGCAGCTTGGGTGTCAGAGGAAACACCATATATTTT
TRBJ1-3	.	.	TRBV7-2	CASSSRPHFGNTIYF	TGTGCCAGCAGCTCTAGACCTCATTTTGGAAACACCATATATTTT
TRBJ1-1	.	TRBD1	TRBV10-3	CAISVQGLGNTEAFF	TGTGCCATCAGTGTACAGGGGTTGGGGAACACTGAAGCTTTCTTT
TRBJ2-3	once	.	TRBV2	CASSDPGHDTDTQYF	TGTGCCAGCAGTGATCCGGGACACGACACAGATACGCAGTATTTT
TRBJ1-1	.	.	TRBV12-5	CASGLDREGGTEAFF	TGTGCTAGTGGTTTGGACCGGGAGGGTGGGACTGAAGCTTTCTTT
TRBJ1-1	.	.	TRBV9	CASSVVRSSEAFF	TGTGCCAGCAGCGTAGTCAGGTCGTCTGAAGCTTTCTTT
TRBJ2-1	.	TRBD2	TRBV4-1	CASSHPRGSSGGAIYNEQFF	TGCGCCAGCAGCCACCCTCGAGGGAGTAGCGGGGGGGCTATTTACAATGAGCAGTTCTTC
TRBJ1-1	.	.	TRBV27	CASSPPGQNTEAFF	TGTGCCAGCAGTCCACCGGGACAGAACACTGAAGCTTTCTTT
TRBJ2-2	.	.	TRBV19	CASSIHRDVGELFF	TGTGCCAGTAGTATTCACAGGGACGTCGGGGAGCTGTTTTTT
TRBJ1-4	.	.	TRBV18	CASSLKSGGTQGEKLFF	TGTGCCAGCTCCCTGAAGAGCGGGGGCACACAGGGTGAAAAACTGTTTTTT
TRBJ1-1	few	.	TRBV27	CASSHRRGRGVNTEAFF	TGTGCCAGCAGTCACCGAAGGGGTCGGGGGGTGAACACTGAAGCTTTCTTT
TRBJ2-1	.	.	TRBV7-8	CASSLVKSEEQFF	TGTGCCAGCAGCTTAGTAAAATCCGAGGAGCAGTTCTTC